Below are 27 T cell receptor beta chains sequenced from a single sample in a study of breast tumors, draining lymph nodes, adjacent tissues. The lymph nodes were axillary draining lymph nodes from breast cancer patients. TCRdb fed the multiplex PCR reads into MiXCR, producing one record per CDR3 protein. Of 180,000 or so distinct CDR3 sequences in the sample, about 32% are singletons; the top ten hold roughly 4%. The sample taken for sequencing was axillary lymph node tissue. These receptors were obtained from a female donor with breast cancer. Some clones in this sample may be carry-over from other donors' samples.

Many counts were recorded for this clonotype. The gene calls are TRBV7-2 and TRBJ1-4; tentative D call: TRBD1 (5 bases). From germline, CDR1 is SGHTA and CDR2 FQGNSA. V lost 4 bases, J lost 15 bases, and 24 bases lay in between. This CDR3 spans 15 amino acids. The CDR3 DNA follows: TGTGCCAGCAGCTCCTCCGGAGGGGCCTGGATCCCATTGTTTTTT. This gives the protein CASSSSGGAWIPLFF. The variable domain in full, with the rest retrieved from reference TRBV7-2 and TRBJ1-4, is GAGVSQSPSNKVTEKGKDVELRCDPISGHTALYWYRQSLGQGLEFLIYFQGNSAPDKSGLPSDRFSAERTGGSVSTLTIQRTQQEDSAVYLCASSSSGGAWIPLFFGSGTQLSVL.

This clonotype was detected only a few times. This may be a read error: a much more frequent sequence differs by one nucleotide. The chain couples TRBV20-1 to TRBJ2-7, with 11 bases identical to TRBD1. The V gene's germline CDR1 is DFQATT and CDR2 SNEGSKA (reference sequence). There are 14 residues in the CDR3. The V gene end was trimmed by 5 bases and the J gene end by 6 bases; junction bases not matched to a gene: 9. CDR3 in DNA: TGCAGTGCTTCGGGACAGGGGGGGCCCTCCGAGCAGTACTTC. Its translation is CSASGQGGPSEQYF.

This rearrangement joins TRBV3-1 to TRBJ2-6; tentatively, D is TRBD2 (6 bases). The CDR3 is 16 amino acids. With 3 bases removed from V and 0 bases from J, the gap between germline ends came to 9 bases. The germline V gene has CDR1 LGHDT and CDR2 YNNKEL (reference sequence). The CDR3 DNA sequence: TGTGCCAGCAGCCACGGGGGTAGCTCTGGGGCCAACGTCCTGACTTTC. It codes for CASSHGGSSGANVLTF. The whole variable domain, remainder taken from reference TRBV3-1 and TRBJ2-6, is DTAVSQTPKYLVTQMGNDKSIKCEQNLGHDTMYWYKQDSKKFLKIMFSYNNKELIINETVPNRFSPKSPDKAHLNLHINSLELGDSAVYFCASSHGGSSGANVLTFGAGSRLTVL.

This clonotype was detected ten times or more. The rearrangement joins TRBV29-1 to TRBJ1-2; 7 bases agree with TRBD1. With 1 base clipped from V and 3 bases from J, the junction kept 5 bases outside the gene matches. CDR3 length: 14 amino acids. The germline V gene has CDR1 SQVTM and CDR2 ANQGSEA. Here the CDR3 reads CSVEVARGYYGYTF. In DNA form, the CDR3 reads TGCAGCGTTGAAGTGGCCAGGGGGTACTATGGCTACACCTTC. Complete variable domain (other parts from reference TRBV29-1 and TRBJ1-2): SAVISQKPSRDICQRGTSLTIQCQVDSQVTMMFWYRQQPGQSLTLIATANQGSEATYESGFVIDKFPISRPNLTFSTLTVSNMSPEDSSIYLCSVEVARGYYGYTFGSGTRLTVV.

This clonotype was seen a handful of times. A much larger clone is a single base away; this may be a read error. V gene TRBV5-5 combines with J gene TRBJ1-2, with 9 bases lining up with TRBD1. CDR3 length: 15 residues. CDR1 is SGHKS, CDR2 YYEKEE, per germline (reference sequence). The CDR3 DNA sequence: TGTGCCAGCAGCCCTTGGGGACAGGGTGACTATGGCTACCCCTTC. Protein sequence: CASSPWGQGDYGYPF.

This clonotype was observed at least ten times. The rearrangement uses TRBV7-9 and TRBJ1-4; D call uncertain. The germline V gene has CDR1 SEHNR and CDR2 FQNEAQ (reference sequence). V was trimmed by 2 bases and J by 4 bases, leaving 11 bases between them. The CDR3 length is 15 residues. The CDR3 is CASSLSSLNNEKLFF. The CDR3 DNA sequence: TGTGCCAGCAGCTTAAGCAGCTTAAATAATGAAAAACTGTTTTTT.

The DNA for the CDR3 is TGTGCCAGCAGTCTTGTTCCCGCGGTTACCGACGAGCAGTACTTC. Translated: CASSLVPAVTDEQYF. This sequence joins TRBV6-6 and TRBJ2-7; D is ambiguous. V lost 5 bases to trimming and J lost 5 bases, with 19 bases between them. Per the germline V gene, CDR1 is MNHNY and CDR2 is SVGAGI (reference sequence). The CDR3 loop spans 15 amino acids.

For this clonotype: A read error may be the cause here, since a much bigger clone is one base away. The V gene is TRBV6-5, the J gene TRBJ2-1, with 8 positions matching TRBD2. Germline trimming cut 8 bases from V and 5 bases from J; bases unmatched to any gene: 8. Germline loops: CDR1 MNHEY, CDR2 SVGAGI. The CDR3 loop spans 14 amino acids. CDR3 sequence: CASCRGGGNNEQFF. Written as DNA, the CDR3 is TGTGCCAGCTGCCGAGGCGGGGGGAACAATGAGCAGTTCTTC.

This clonotype occurred many times. V gene TRBV2 combines with J gene TRBJ1-4; D is unclear. The CDR3 has 14 residues. With 4 bases removed from V and 3 bases from J, the gap between germline ends came to 9 bases. In germline, CDR1 is SNHLY, CDR2 FYNNEI. CDR3 coding DNA: TGTGCCAGCAGTGTGTCAGGAGCTAATGAAAAACTGTTTTTT. Amino acid sequence: CASSVSGANEKLFF.

This clonotype was seen many times. This chain connects TRBV13 to TRBJ1-3; D is perhaps TRBD1 (6 bases). Trimming removed 4 bases at V and 5 bases at J, with 18 bases between. Germline V gives CDR1 PRHDT, CDR2 FYEKMQ (reference sequence). The CDR3 runs 16 residues. The CDR3 nucleotides read TGTGCCAGCAGCTCGCCACAGGGAGCGTCAAGAAACACCATATATTTT. This translates into CASSSPQGASRNTIYF. The full variable domain, its missing parts supplied by reference TRBV13 and TRBJ1-3, is AAGVIQSPRHLIKEKRETATLKCYPIPRHDTVYWYQQGPGQDPQFLISFYEKMQSDKGSIPDRFSAQQFSDYHSELNMSSLELGDSALYFCASSSPQGASRNTIYFGEGSWLTVV.

Concerning this clonotype: A single base separates this from a much larger clone, so it may be a read error. This rearrangement joins TRBV25-1 to TRBJ2-7, with a weak D call TRBD2 (6 bases). The CDR3 is 14 residues long. Trimming cost V 7 bases and J 2 bases, with 15 bases left between them. From germline, CDR1 is MGHDK and CDR2 SYGVNS. CDR3 protein: CASTRGMGAYEQYF. The DNA for the CDR3 is TGTGCCAGCACTCGGGGGATGGGAGCCTACGAGCAGTACTTC.

This clonotype was counted at least ten times. CDR3 sequence (DNA): TGCGCCAGCAGCCAGGGGACTAGCGAGACTTACAATGAGCAGTTCTTC. Encoded protein: CASSQGTSETYNEQFF. This chain links TRBV4-3 with TRBJ2-1, with 10 positions matching TRBD2. The CDR3 is 16 amino acids. Looked up from germline, CDR1 is LGHNA and CDR2 is YSLEER. Trimming at V came to 3 bases and at J to 4 bases, leaving 6 bases not matched to a gene.

This clonotype has ten or more counts. This chain connects TRBV19 to TRBJ1-5, with D tentatively TRBD1 (5 bases). Germline CDR1 is LNHDA and CDR2 is SQIVND (reference sequence). This CDR3 is built from 14 residues. With 5 bases removed from V and 4 bases from J, the gap between germline ends came to 12 bases. The CDR3 region is CASSSGPRNQPQHF. CDR3 DNA: TGTGCCAGTAGTTCGGGACCGAGGAATCAGCCCCAGCATTTT.

The genes are TRBV12-3 or TRBV12-4 and TRBJ2-5; D may be TRBD2 (6 bases). Trimming shortened V by 3 bases and J by 6 bases, and 17 bases separated the two germline ends. CDR3 size: 15 residues. CDR3 DNA: TGTGCCAGCAGTTTCCGACCTAGCGTACAAAAGACCCAGTACTTC. Its translation is CASSFRPSVQKTQYF.

The chain employs TRBV6-6 and TRBJ1-6; D is unclear. Germline-derived CDR1 and CDR2 are MNHNY and SVGAGI (reference sequence). V was shortened by 0 bases and J by 7 bases, with 10 bases between the two germline ends. The CDR3 totals 15 residues. The CDR3 nucleotides are TGTGCCAGCAGTTACTCAGTAGAAAAGAATTCACCCCTCCACTTT. The encoded protein is CASSYSVEKNSPLHF.

This clonotype showed up just a few times. This clone may be a read error of a much larger clone one base away. This chain joins TRBV11-2 and TRBJ2-7, with D maybe TRBD2 (6 bases). Germline CDR1 SGHAT, CDR2 FQNNGV. The CDR3 sequence is 16 residues long. V lost 0 bases, J lost 3 bases, and 15 bases lay in between. The CDR3 reads CASSLDMATGGYEQYF. CDR3 bases: TGTGCCAGCAGCTTAGATATGGCTACCGGGGGCTACGAGCAGTACTTC.

This clonotype was seen ten or more times. A much larger clone lies a single base off, so this may be a read error. This chain uses TRBV6-4 with TRBJ1-5; no reliable D call. V was clipped by 6 bases and J by 3 bases, with 15 bases between them. The CDR3 covers 15 residues. CDR1 is MRHNA and CDR2 is SNTAGT in the germline V gene. CDR3 region: CASRPLREINQPQHF. The DNA for the CDR3 is TGTGCCAGCAGGCCCTTGAGGGAGATCAATCAGCCCCAGCATTTT.

There are many counts of this clonotype. The genes are TRBV2 and TRBJ2-2; the D gene is possibly TRBD2 (5 bases). Trimming removed 6 bases at V and 4 bases at J, with 9 bases between. This CDR3 is 13 amino acids long. Germline V lookup: CDR1 SNHLY, CDR2 FYNNEI. The CDR3 region is CASRGLTTGELFF. The CDR3 coding sequence is TGTGCCAGCAGAGGACTGACCACCGGGGAGCTGTTTTTT.

This clonotype has a count of ten or more. The rearrangement joins TRBV30 to TRBJ1-3; D is ambiguous. Germline CDR1 is GTSNPN and CDR2 is SVGIG (reference sequence). V lost 7 bases to trimming and J lost 2 bases, with 12 bases between them. CDR3 length: 13 amino acids. The CDR3 DNA follows: TGTGCCTACCAGCGGGAGGCTGGAAACACCATATATTTT. Translating gives CAYQREAGNTIYF.

This clonotype was recorded only once. Just one base apart from a much larger clone, this may be a read error. The rearrangement uses TRBV10-3 and TRBJ2-1; TRBD2 matches 15 bases. The V segment lost 8 bases and the J segment 8 bases; nucleotides outside the gene matches: 1. The CDR3 sequence is 13 residues long. The V gene's germline CDR1 is ENHRY and CDR2 SYGVKD. CDR3 sequence reads: CAIGTSGRYEQFF. The CDR3 DNA is TGTGCCATCGGGACTAGCGGGAGGTATGAGCAGTTCTTC.

The rearrangement uses TRBV2 and TRBJ1-2, with D unresolved. V lost 3 bases to trimming and J lost 3 bases, with 5 bases between them. Germline V lookup: CDR1 SNHLY, CDR2 FYNNEI. The CDR3 runs 12 residues. In DNA form, the CDR3 reads TGTGCCAGCAGTGAGAACGACTATGGCTACACCTTC. Its translation is CASSENDYGYTF.

In its sample, this clonotype was seen many times. V and J are TRBV6-1 and TRBJ2-1, with D hard to call. Trimming pared 1 base from V and 4 bases from J, leaving 8 bases between. Germline V gene lookup returns CDR1 MNHNS and CDR2 SASEGT. The CDR3 covers 14 residues. CDR3: CASSEGWGYNEQFF. DNA for the CDR3: TGTGCCAGCAGTGAAGGATGGGGTTACAATGAGCAGTTCTTC.

This clonotype came up many times. The genes are TRBV20-1 and TRBJ2-7, with D uncertain. The CDR3 is made up of 12 amino acids. V lost 6 bases, J lost 4 bases, and 13 bases lay in between. CDR1 and CDR2 (germline): DFQATT, SNEGSKA (reference sequence). CDR3 DNA: TGCAGTGCCGGACCCCTGGGGTACGAGCAGTACTTC. Translation: CSAGPLGYEQYF.

The table lists this clonotype with many counts. The V and J genes are TRBV11-2 and TRBJ1-4; D ambiguous. The CDR3 runs to 12 residues. V was pared by 7 bases and J by 8 bases, with 11 bases between. Looked up from germline, CDR1 is SGHAT and CDR2 is FQNNGV. CDR3 loop: CASNQIGEKLFF. The CDR3 DNA sequence: TGTGCCAGCAACCAAATAGGGGAAAAACTGTTTTTT.

At least ten counts were recorded for this clonotype. The rearrangement joins TRBV6-6 to TRBJ1-2, with D perhaps matching TRBD1 (6 bases). The CDR3 has 13 residues. CDR1 is MNHNY and CDR2 is SVGAGI in the germline V gene (reference sequence). Between the trimmed V and J ends, which lost 5 bases and 5 bases, there was a span of 12 bases. CDR3 residues: CASSLQGSYGYTF. The DNA for the CDR3 is TGTGCCAGCAGTCTACAGGGCTCGTATGGCTACACCTTC.

This clonotype was seen a few times. This clone may be a read error of a much larger clone one base away. V is TRBV20-1 and J is TRBJ1-4; the D is unclear. This CDR3 has 12 amino acids. In germline, CDR1 is DFQATT, CDR2 SNEGSKA (reference sequence). CDR3 amino acids: CSAPATNEKPFF. The CDR3 nucleotides read TGCAGTGCTCCTGCAACTAATGAAAAACCGTTTTTT.

The chain recombines TRBV27 with TRBJ2-7, with D maybe TRBD2 (5 bases). CDR3 length equals 15 residues. Germline CDR1 reads MNHEY; CDR2 reads SMNVEV (reference sequence). Trimming stripped 2 bases from V and 0 bases from J, with 11 bases between. The chain's CDR3 is CASSLVSGSSYEQYF. CDR3 nucleotide sequence: TGTGCCAGCAGTTTAGTTTCGGGGAGCTCCTACGAGCAGTACTTC.